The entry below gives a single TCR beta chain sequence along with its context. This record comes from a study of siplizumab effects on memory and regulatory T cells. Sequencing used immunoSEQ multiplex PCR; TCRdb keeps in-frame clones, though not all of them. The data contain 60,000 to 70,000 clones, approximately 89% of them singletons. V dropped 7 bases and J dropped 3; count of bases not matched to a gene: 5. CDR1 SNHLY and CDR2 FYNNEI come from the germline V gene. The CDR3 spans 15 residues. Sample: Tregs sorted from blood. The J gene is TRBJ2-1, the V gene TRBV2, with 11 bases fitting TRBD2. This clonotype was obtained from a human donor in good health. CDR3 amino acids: CASTLAGVDYNEQFF. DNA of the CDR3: TGTGCCAGCACACTAGCGGGAGTTGACTACAATGAGCAGTTCTTC. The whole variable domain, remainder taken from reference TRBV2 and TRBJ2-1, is EPEVTQTPSHQVTQMGQEVILRCVPISNHLYFYWYRQILGQKVEFLVSFYNNEISEKSEIFDDQFSVERPDGSNFTLKIRSTKLEDSAMYFCASTLAGVDYNEQFFGPGTRLTVL.